This paragraph covers one T cell receptor (beta chain) sequence. Repertoires were generated with immunoSEQ multiplex PCR, while TCRdb's copy carries only in-frame clones and drops some. The repertoire holds about 390,000 clones, with 92% as singletons. These data come from a study of Ad26.COV2.S vaccination and SARS-CoV-2 variants. At the level of the study: Within the COV1001 Ad26.COV2.S trial arm, the donor was enrolled. Each vaccinee took Ad26.COV2.S intramuscularly, once or twice 56 days apart.

Treatment meaning: roughly 18 received Ad26.COV2.S at low or high dose, single or two shots; about 5 received placebo; per-sample allocation not given. Specimen acquisition occurred on day 63 following the initial vaccine or placebo injection. Looked up from germline, CDR1 is WSHSY and CDR2 is SAAADI. The length of the CDR3 is 12 residues. The V end was cut by 8 bases, the J end by 5 bases, with 11 bases between. This rearrangement joins TRBV10-2 to TRBJ2-3; D ambiguous. This receptor was taken from a person aged 18-65 years who received the Ad26.COV2.S COVID-19 vaccine or a placebo. The specimen was peripheral blood, collected in a trial of Ad26.COV2.S vaccine versus placebo. The CDR3, as DNA: TGCGCCAGCCAAGGCGACTTAGATACGCAGTATTTT. The encoded protein is CASQGDLDTQYF.